The clone carrying this T cell receptor (beta chain) was observed a handful of times. Participant reports of clinical history set cohort assignment. These data belong to a study of blood T cell repertoires in COVID-19. Study at large: Cohort 3 donors were reported recovered after two negative PCRs, clearance, or symptom resolution. Collection of acute and convalescent COVID-19 samples took place in the United States, Italy and Spain.

Trimming cost V 6 bases and J 2 bases; bases outside gene matches: 7. The length of the CDR3 is 15 residues. Germline values: CDR1 MDHEN, CDR2 SYDVKM. Original analysis: Amplified reference gene primers provided the basis for estimating nucleated cell counts. Assay: immunoSEQ multiplex PCR; the TCRdb copy retains only in-frame clones and omits some. The V and J calls and clone size were taken over from that table, and D and trimming were inferred from the DNA. Of 200,000 to 250,000 clones listed, around 86% were seen once; the top ten hold approximately 7.2%. The source is a man younger than 40 in a cohort exposed to, infected with or recovered from COVID-19 (not recorded which). Sequencing was done on a sample of PBMCs or T cells enriched from blood (not recorded which). The V gene is TRBV28, the J gene TRBJ1-5; 7 bases are a match to TRBD1. CDR3 residues: CASRRLGQGNQPQHF. Here the CDR3 DNA reads TGTGCCAGCAGGAGACTCGGACAGGGCAATCAGCCCCAGCATTTT.